This entry describes one TCR beta chain. Its cognate antigen is unknown. Using RNA transcripts as the source, TCR beta CDR3 regions were amplified. First-round RT-PCR targeting the TCR CDR3 was performed with the HTBI primer set. TCRdb reprocessed the multiplex PCR reads with MiXCR, giving one entry per CDR3 protein. The table includes around 530,000 distinct CDR3 sequences, roughly 17% detected once. These data come from a study of T cells in Graves' hyperthyroidism and ophthalmopathy. Looking at the study overall: Peripheral blood was obtained at initial diagnosis, preceding any treatment. Study observations and caveats: Progression to ophthalmopathy was predicted a median of 6.5 months early. Blood also showed most of the thyroid clonotypes that were expanded above 0.001.

A Clinical Activity Score of at least 3, a NOSPECS grade of at least 4 and a duration under 3 months were recorded in the ophthalmopathy patients. V lost 3 bases, J lost 5 bases, and 11 bases lay in between. The germline CDR1 and CDR2 sequences are MDHEN and SYDVKM. The CDR3 contains 13 residues. Material for sequencing was blood. The receptor was derived from a woman under 30 with Graves' ophthalmopathy. The rearrangement joins TRBV28 to TRBJ2-7; D is possibly TRBD1 or TRBD2 (5 bases each). The CDR3 reads CASSFRETHEQYF. As DNA, the CDR3 is TGTGCCAGCAGTTTCAGGGAGACCCACGAGCAGTACTTC. Filled out from reference TRBV28 and TRBJ2-7, the complete variable domain reads DVKVTQSSRYLVKRTGEKVFLECVQDMDHENMFWYRQDPGLGLRLIYFSYDVKMKEKGDIPEGYSVSREKKERFSLILESASTNQTSMYLCASSFRETHEQYFGPGTRLTVT.